Each of the 26 T cell receptor beta chains below was sequenced from the same sample in a study of blood T cell repertoires in COVID-19. Only in-frame clones appear in the TCRdb table, and some are missing; sequencing was by immunoSEQ multiplex PCR. The sample yields 120,000 or so clones, about 81% seen once. The sample taken for sequencing was peripheral blood. The origin of the receptors is a woman between 45 and 60 years old with acute or convalescent COVID-19.

In this sample, this clone turned up a few times. The CDR3, as DNA: TGCGCCAGCAGCATTTACCTTAGCGGGAGTTCGGCAGATACGCAGTATTTT. Its protein product is CASSIYLSGSSADTQYF. The chain uses TRBV5-1 and TRBJ2-3; 9 nucleotides line up with TRBD2. Germline assignment: CDR1 SGHRS and CDR2 YFSETQ. Trimming removed 4 bases from V and 4 bases from J; junction bases left unmatched: 13. The CDR3 covers 17 residues.

The rearrangement joins TRBV28 to TRBJ1-2; the D gene is possibly TRBD1 (6 bases). Trimming took off 8 bases at V and 4 bases at J, with 17 bases between the two ends. Germline CDR1 MDHEN, CDR2 SYDVKM. The CDR3 loop spans 14 amino acids. The CDR3 protein is CASLSGVQSYGYTF. The CDR3 DNA is TGTGCCAGCCTCTCAGGGGTCCAAAGCTATGGCTACACCTTC.

This chain joins TRBV7-9 and TRBJ2-3; D is undetermined. The CDR3 runs 12 residues. CDR1 and CDR2 (germline): SEHNR, FQNEAQ (reference sequence). Trimming cost V 4 bases and J 6 bases, with 8 bases left between them. The CDR3, as DNA: TGTGCCAGCAGCTCGAATGCGGATACGCAGTATTTT. Translated, it gives CASSSNADTQYF.

V gene TRBV18 combines with J gene TRBJ2-3; 9 bases match TRBD2. This CDR3 has 15 residues. The V gene's germline CDR1 is KGHSH and CDR2 LQKENI. Trimming took 3 bases from V and 4 from J; bases not matched to a gene: 5. The CDR3: CASSPGLAEADTQYF. CDR3 nucleotides: TGTGCCAGCTCACCGGGACTAGCCGAGGCAGATACGCAGTATTTT.

The chain uses TRBV27 and TRBJ2-1; TRBD1 aligns across 9 bases. The germline gives CDR1 MNHEY, CDR2 SMNVEV (reference sequence). The V gene end was trimmed by 5 bases and the J gene end by 7 bases; junction bases not matched to a gene: 6. The CDR3 runs 14 residues. CDR3 DNA sequence: TGTGCCAGCAGTACGACAGGGGGTTGGAATGAGCAGTTCTTC. Its translation is CASSTTGGWNEQFF.

The DNA of the CDR3 is TGCGCCAGCAGCTTGGAGGGGGCGGCCGGGGAGCTGTTTTTT. Translation gives CASSLEGAAGELFF. V gene TRBV5-1 combines with J gene TRBJ2-2, with 7 bases that match TRBD1. CDR3 size: 14 residues. Germline CDR1 reads SGHRS; CDR2 reads YFSETQ. V was pared by 0 bases and J by 6 bases, with 2 bases of the junction left unmatched.

The chain couples TRBV14 to TRBJ2-1, with TRBD2 matching over 10 bases. CDR1 SGHDN and CDR2 FVKESK come from the germline V gene. The CDR3 has 13 amino acids. V lost 10 bases, J lost 7 bases, and 7 bases stayed unmatched. CDR3 DNA sequence: TGTGCCACCCGACTAGCGGGTGCAAATGAGCAGTTCTTC. It codes for CATRLAGANEQFF.

The chain carries TRBV5-1 and TRBJ1-2; no firm D call. The CDR3 has 13 residues. Trimming took off 1 base at V and 3 bases at J, with 7 bases between the two ends. The germline V gene encodes CDR1 SGHRS and CDR2 YFSETQ. The CDR3 DNA reads as TGCGCCAGCAGCTTGTCGCCAGACTATGGCTACACCTTC. This sequence encodes CASSLSPDYGYTF. The full variable domain, with the rest looked up from reference TRBV5-1 and TRBJ1-2, is KAGVTQTPRYLIKTRGQQVTLSCSPISGHRSVSWYQQTPGQGLQFLFEYFSETQRNKGNFPGRFSGRQFSNSRSEMNVSTLELGDSALYLCASSLSPDYGYTFGSGTRLTVV.

This sequence joins TRBV5-5 and TRBJ2-7; maybe TRBD1 (5 bases). Trimming removed 4 bases at V and 5 bases at J, with 10 bases between. Germline V gene sequence: CDR1 SGHKS, CDR2 YYEKEE (reference sequence). There are 12 residues in the CDR3. The CDR3 region has the DNA TGTGCCAGCAGCCTTCAGGGTAACGAGCAGTACTTC. Translating it yields CASSLQGNEQYF.

V gene TRBV3-1 (or the pseudogene TRBV3-2) combines with J gene TRBJ1-5; D gene uncertain. Germline V gives CDR1 LGHDT, CDR2 YNNKEL (reference sequence). The CDR3 extends over 13 amino acids. V shed 4 bases and J shed 7 bases, with 11 bases lying between them. The CDR3 spells CASSRRGSQPQHF. DNA for the CDR3: TGTGCCAGCAGCCGCCGGGGAAGCCAGCCCCAGCATTTT.

V is TRBV19 and J is TRBJ1-2, with D uncertain. Germline V gene lookup returns CDR1 LNHDA and CDR2 SQIVND (reference sequence). This CDR3 has 12 amino acids. Trimming pared 5 bases from V and 2 bases from J, leaving 6 bases between. The CDR3 coding sequence is TGTGCCAGTAGTGCAGTCAACTATGGCTACACCTTC. It is translated as CASSAVNYGYTF.

This chain links TRBV23-1 with TRBJ2-3; 12 nucleotides align to TRBD2. TRBV23-1 is known as an ORF, though its function is uncertain. V lost 3 bases and J lost 0; bases outside the gene matches: 10. This CDR3 contains 19 residues. The chain's CDR3 is CASSHSGLAGTESTDTQYF. The CDR3 region has the DNA TGCGCCAGCAGTCACTCTGGACTAGCGGGGACTGAGAGCACAGATACGCAGTATTTT.

This clone showed up just once. The rearrangement links TRBV2 to TRBJ1-2, with a tentative D call TRBD1 (6 bases). CDR1 and CDR2 (germline): SNHLY, FYNNEI. Trimming stripped 1 base from V and 2 bases from J, with 11 bases between. CDR3 length equals 15 residues. The CDR3 sequence is CASSEGPTGNYGYTF. CDR3 sequence (DNA): TGTGCCAGCAGTGAAGGTCCAACAGGGAACTATGGCTACACCTTC.

J is TRBJ1-3 and V is TRBV9; 9 nucleotides line up with TRBD1. The CDR3 has 17 residues. After removal of 0 bases from V and 5 bases from J, the junction contained 9 bases not matched to a gene. Germline CDR1 reads SGDLS; CDR2 reads YYNGEE. This CDR3 reads CASSVGGGTGKRNTIYF. The CDR3 bases are TGTGCCAGCAGCGTAGGCGGGGGGACAGGGAAGAGAAACACCATATATTTT.

J is TRBJ2-6 and V is TRBV6-6, with D perhaps TRBD2 (5 bases). Per germline, CDR1 MNHNY and CDR2 SVGAGI (reference sequence). V was clipped by 7 bases and J by 0 bases, with 13 bases between them. This CDR3 comprises 16 residues. CDR3 loop: CASIRDPASGANVLTF. CDR3 DNA sequence: TGTGCCAGCATACGGGATCCGGCCTCTGGGGCCAACGTCCTGACTTTC.

This clone has a single count. The chain joins TRBV27 to TRBJ1-5, with 8 bases aligning to TRBD1. J was trimmed by 2 bases and V by 5 bases; bases with no gene match: 5. Germline CDR1 MNHEY, CDR2 SMNVEV (reference sequence). The CDR3 extends over 15 amino acids. The CDR3 DNA follows: TGTGCCAGCAGTCCGGACAGGGACCGCAATCAGCCCCAGCATTTT. Residues: CASSPDRDRNQPQHF.

This clone was detected a few times. The V call is TRBV29-1, the J call TRBJ1-2; 7 bases line up with TRBD1. The junction had 14 bases not matched to a gene; V was cut back by 7 bases and J by 6 bases. Germline loops: CDR1 SQVTM, CDR2 ANQGSEA. The CDR3 totals 14 residues. DNA for the CDR3: TGCAGCGCAAGTACCGTGGGACAGAATAATGGCTACACCTTC. Amino acids: CSASTVGQNNGYTF.

The chain uses TRBV5-1 and TRBJ2-6; 8 nucleotides agree with TRBD1. The CDR3 has 18 amino acids. The V gene's germline CDR1 is SGHRS and CDR2 YFSETQ. V lost 0 bases to trimming and J lost 0 bases; unmatched junction nucleotides: 5. CDR3 coding DNA: TGCGCCAGCAGCTTGGGAACAGGGGGAAGCTCTGGGGCCAACGTCCTGACTTTC. Translation: CASSLGTGGSSGANVLTF.

The CDR3 DNA reads as TGTGCCAGCAGCTTTTCTATTGGACAGTCTTACGGCTACACCTTC. It is translated as CASSFSIGQSYGYTF. The chain combines TRBV7-2 with TRBJ1-2, with a tentative D call TRBD1 (6 bases). Per germline, CDR1 SGHTA and CDR2 FQGNSA. Trimming removed 3 bases at V and 8 bases at J, with 19 bases between. CDR3 length equals 15 residues.

The chain uses TRBV6-5 and TRBJ2-7; a possible D gene is TRBD2 (5 bases). The CDR3 extends over 13 amino acids. With 6 bases removed from V and 0 bases from J, the gap between germline ends came to 9 bases. Germline V gene sequence: CDR1 MNHEY, CDR2 SVGAGI. The CDR3 region has the DNA TGTGCCAGCAGCCGAGACTACTCCTACGAGCAGTACTTC. As protein: CASSRDYSYEQYF.

This chain joins TRBV5-1 and TRBJ2-2; TRBD2 aligns across 8 bases. Per germline, CDR1 SGHRS and CDR2 YFSETQ. The V and J ends lost 7 bases and 2 bases, in that order; junction bases with no gene match: 7. This CDR3 has 15 residues. The CDR3, as DNA: TGCGCCAGCGGCGAGCGGGGGTTTAACACCGGGGAGCTGTTTTTT. This gives the protein CASGERGFNTGELFF.

This chain joins TRBV5-5 and TRBJ2-7; D is undetermined. V was trimmed by 4 bases and J by 3 bases, leaving 23 bases between them. CDR1 and CDR2 (germline): SGHKS, YYEKEE (reference sequence). The length of the CDR3 is 17 residues. DNA of the CDR3: TGTGCCAGCAGCCCCCACCCCCCCAGTCACCACATCTACGAGCAGTACTTC. Residues: CASSPHPPSHHIYEQYF.

J is TRBJ2-1 and V is TRBV7-3; tentatively, D is TRBD2 (5 bases). This CDR3 region has 14 residues. V gave up 5 bases and J gave up 6 bases, with 14 bases separating them. The germline CDR1 and CDR2 sequences are SGHTA and FQGTGA. CDR3 loop: CASSIQSGSNEQFF. As DNA, the CDR3 is TGTGCCAGCAGCATCCAGAGCGGCTCCAATGAGCAGTTCTTC.

V gene TRBV4-2 combines with J gene TRBJ1-2; 9 bases line up with TRBD1. Germline assignment: CDR1 LGHNA and CDR2 YNFKEQ. This CDR3 is built from 12 residues. Trimming at V came to 4 bases and at J to 8 bases, leaving 2 bases not matched to a gene. The chain's CDR3 is CASSRDRDGYTF. CDR3 DNA sequence: TGTGCCAGCAGCCGGGACAGGGACGGCTACACCTTC.

For the CDR3, the DNA is TGTGCCAGCAGCGCCCGACTAGCGGAACCCACAGATACGCAGTATTTT. Protein product: CASSARLAEPTDTQYF. J is TRBJ2-3 and V is TRBV7-9; the match to TRBD2 covers 9 bases. There are 16 residues in the CDR3. V was clipped by 5 bases and J by 2 bases; unmatched bases: 8. CDR1 is SEHNR and CDR2 is FQNEAQ in the germline V gene (reference sequence).

This chain uses TRBV5-5 with TRBJ1-1; D unresolved. From germline, CDR1 is SGHKS and CDR2 YYEKEE (reference sequence). This CDR3 has 15 amino acids. V dropped 6 bases and J dropped 0 bases, with 15 bases sitting between them. The CDR3 sequence: CASKVTTLMNTEAFF. CDR3 in DNA: TGTGCCAGCAAGGTAACGACTCTCATGAACACTGAAGCTTTCTTT.